A single sample is the source of the 21 T cell receptor beta chains below, sequenced in a study of T cell responses to AZD1222 COVID-19 vaccine. Data came from immunoSEQ multiplex PCR; TCRdb stores just in-frame clones and leaves some out. The sample comprises about 130,000 clones, roughly 92% of which are singletons, and 0.9% to 1.4% rests with the top ten. The sequencing here drew on peripheral blood, taken 28 days after the second AZD1222 dose. The receptors originated from an adult who received the AZD1222 COVID-19 vaccine.

This clone was detected only once. The chain has TRBV29-1 and TRBJ2-5; 10 bases map to TRBD1. This CDR3 is built from 14 residues. J was trimmed by 1 base and V by 1 base; bases with no gene match: 0. Germline-derived CDR1 and CDR2 are SQVTM and ANQGSEA. The CDR3 protein is CSVEGTGGQETQYF. As DNA, the CDR3 is TGCAGCGTTGAAGGGACAGGGGGCCAAGAGACCCAGTACTTC.

The V gene is TRBV30, the J gene TRBJ1-3; D is possibly TRBD1 (6 bases). CDR3 length: 13 residues. In germline, CDR1 is GTSNPN, CDR2 SVGIG (reference sequence). V dropped 4 bases and J dropped 4 bases, with 11 bases sitting between them. DNA for the CDR3: TGTGCCTGGACGGGGGCCAGAGGAAACACCATATATTTT. This encodes CAWTGARGNTIYF.

The rearrangement joins TRBV20-1 to TRBJ1-1; D call uncertain. The CDR3 length is 11 residues. CDR1 DFQATT and CDR2 SNEGSKA come from the germline V gene (reference sequence). Trimming removed 3 bases at V and 2 bases at J, with 4 bases between. This CDR3 reads CSASDNTEAFF. CDR3 nucleotides: TGCAGTGCTAGCGACAACACTGAAGCTTTCTTT.

This chain joins TRBV18 and TRBJ1-4, with D tentatively TRBD1 (5 bases). From germline, CDR1 is KGHSH and CDR2 LQKENI. Trimming removed 6 bases at V and 0 bases at J, with 14 bases between. The CDR3 is 16 residues long. CDR3 DNA: TGTGCCAGCTCCCCTAGACAGCCCGCAACTAATGAAAAACTGTTTTTT. Its translation: CASSPRQPATNEKLFF.

The V gene is TRBV12-3 or TRBV12-4, the J gene TRBJ1-5; D may be TRBD1 (6 bases). V shed 6 bases and J shed 5 bases, with 11 bases lying between them. The CDR3 has 13 residues. CDR3 coding DNA: TGTGCCAGCAGGCTAGGGGGTGATCAGCCCCAGCATTTT. Its translation is CASRLGGDQPQHF.

The V gene is TRBV27, the J gene TRBJ2-7; TRBD1 is a possible D gene (6 bases). Looked up from germline, CDR1 is MNHEY and CDR2 is SMNVEV (reference sequence). The V and J ends lost 5 bases and 4 bases respectively, with 15 bases between them. This CDR3 spans 14 amino acids. The CDR3 is CASSLQGIFYEQYF. CDR3 nucleotides: TGTGCCAGCAGTCTACAGGGCATATTTTACGAGCAGTACTTC.

This clone was detected only once. The CDR3 region is CASSVLGQTSSYEQYF. CDR3 coding DNA: TGTGCCAGCAGCGTATTAGGACAAACGAGCTCCTACGAGCAGTACTTC. This chain joins TRBV9 and TRBJ2-7, with TRBD1 as a possible D gene (5 bases). The CDR3 runs 16 residues. Trimming removed 1 base from V and 0 bases from J, with 14 bases in between. Germline lookup yields CDR1 SGDLS and CDR2 YYNGEE.

The J gene is TRBJ2-3, the V gene TRBV29-1; D call uncertain. Germline assignment: CDR1 SQVTM and CDR2 ANQGSEA. CDR3 size: 12 residues. V was clipped by 2 bases and J by 7 bases, with 10 bases between them. The CDR3 region is CSVEHLVNTQYF. The CDR3 nucleotides read TGCAGCGTTGAACACTTAGTAAATACGCAGTATTTT.

This chain connects TRBV12-3 or TRBV12-4 to TRBJ2-4, with D perhaps TRBD2 (5 bases). V shed 2 bases and J shed 4 bases, with 6 bases lying between them. The CDR3 has 13 residues. Here the CDR3 DNA reads TGTGCCAGCAGTTTAAGAGGGAAAAACATTCAGTACTTC. The encoded protein is CASSLRGKNIQYF.

For the CDR3, the DNA is TGTGCCAGTAGGGGGGGGGATTATACAAATCAGCCCCAGCATTTT. Translation: CASRGGDYTNQPQHF. The chain combines TRBV19 with TRBJ1-5, with D possibly matching TRBD1 (5 bases). V was shortened by 6 bases and J by 4 bases, with 16 bases between the two germline ends. This CDR3 comprises 15 residues. Germline loops: CDR1 LNHDA, CDR2 SQIVND (reference sequence).

The gene calls are TRBV7-2 and TRBJ2-2; 9 bases match TRBD2. Trimming took 5 bases from V and 0 from J; bases not matched to a gene: 7. The CDR3 covers 17 residues. Germline V gives CDR1 SGHTA, CDR2 FQGNSA. The CDR3 region has the DNA TGTGCCAGCAGCCCTGGGGGACTAGCAGCGAACACCGGGGAGCTGTTTTTT. This sequence encodes CASSPGGLAANTGELFF.

The table lists this clone with a count of one. This chain joins TRBV2 and TRBJ2-7; D not certain. Germline CDR1 and CDR2: SNHLY and FYNNEI. This CDR3 contains 8 residues. V was cut by 7 bases and J by 7 bases, with 2 bases left in between. DNA of the CDR3: TGTGCCAGCAAGGAGCAGTACTTC. This translates into CASKEQYF.

The chain joins TRBV5-8 to TRBJ1-5; D uncertain. This CDR3 is 13 amino acids long. CDR1 SGHTS and CDR2 YDEGEE come from the germline V gene. V gave up 4 bases and J gave up 3 bases, with 8 bases separating them. The CDR3 loop is CASSASHNQPQHF. DNA of the CDR3: TGTGCCAGCAGCGCCAGCCACAATCAGCCCCAGCATTTT.

This clone came up once. This chain joins TRBV10-2 and TRBJ2-7, with 8 bases that match TRBD2. Germline CDR1 is WSHSY and CDR2 is SAAADI. V was pared by 4 bases and J by 4 bases, with 6 bases of the junction left unmatched. This CDR3 is 14 amino acids long. CDR3 coding DNA: TGCGCCAGCAGTGTAAGCGGGAGCGGGTACGAGCAGTACTTC. This gives the protein CASSVSGSGYEQYF.

The rearrangement joins TRBV3-1 (or the pseudogene TRBV3-2) to TRBJ1-1, with a possible D match to TRBD1 (6 bases). V lost 6 bases, J lost 3 bases, and 8 bases lay in between. Per the germline V gene, CDR1 is LGHDT and CDR2 is YNNKEL (reference sequence). This CDR3 comprises 12 residues. This CDR3 is CASSDRHTEAFF. The CDR3 DNA follows: TGTGCCAGCAGTGACAGGCACACTGAAGCTTTCTTT.

This clone has just one count. V gene TRBV2 combines with J gene TRBJ2-3, with 9 bases aligning to TRBD2. This CDR3 is 16 amino acids long. CDR1 and CDR2 from the germline V gene are SNHLY and FYNNEI. V dropped 3 bases and J dropped 6; count of bases not matched to a gene: 10. The CDR3 region has the DNA TGTGCCAGCAGTGATCTTGGCGGGAGGGCCCGGGATACGCAGTATTTT. Protein product: CASSDLGGRARDTQYF.

This chain connects TRBV20-1 to TRBJ1-2; no reliable D call. The CDR3 is 11 amino acids. Trimming cost V 5 bases and J 3 bases, with 7 bases left between them. Germline CDR1 and CDR2: DFQATT and SNEGSKA (reference sequence). In DNA form, the CDR3 reads TGCAGTGCTGAGGCTTACTATGGCTACACCTTC. Protein: CSAEAYYGYTF.

In this sample, this clone turned up once. The chain joins TRBV9 to TRBJ1-2; D unclear. This CDR3 has 13 residues. V lost 4 bases and J 5 bases, leaving 12 bases between the germline ends. Germline CDR1 SGDLS, CDR2 YYNGEE. CDR3 nucleotide sequence: TGTGCCAGCAGCCCCCTGGGTGATTATGGCTACACCTTC. Translated, it gives CASSPLGDYGYTF.

CDR3 loop: CASSQVATPNTEAFF. The CDR3, as DNA: TGTGCCAGCAGCCAAGTAGCGACACCGAACACTGAAGCTTTCTTT. The chain joins TRBV14 to TRBJ1-1; no reliable D call. Trimming took 1 base from V and 1 from J, leaving 10 bases between them. Germline lookup yields CDR1 SGHDN and CDR2 FVKESK. The CDR3 sequence is 15 residues long.

The CDR3 loop reads CASSLDGSNYGYTF. DNA for the CDR3: TGTGCCAGCAGCTTGGACGGGTCTAACTATGGCTACACCTTC. The chain uses TRBV5-4 and TRBJ1-2; no clear D gene. V was shortened by 0 bases and J by 0 bases, with 6 bases between the two germline ends. The CDR3 extends over 14 amino acids. CDR1 SGHNT and CDR2 YYREEE come from the germline V gene (reference sequence).

The chain is built from TRBV14 and TRBJ1-1; 7 nucleotides align to TRBD1. Trimming cost V 0 bases and J 0 bases; bases outside gene matches: 4. This CDR3 comprises 16 residues. CDR1 SGHDN and CDR2 FVKESK come from the germline V gene. CDR3 DNA: TGTGCCAGCAGCCAAGATCGGGGACAGATGAACACTGAAGCTTTCTTT. It codes for CASSQDRGQMNTEAFF.